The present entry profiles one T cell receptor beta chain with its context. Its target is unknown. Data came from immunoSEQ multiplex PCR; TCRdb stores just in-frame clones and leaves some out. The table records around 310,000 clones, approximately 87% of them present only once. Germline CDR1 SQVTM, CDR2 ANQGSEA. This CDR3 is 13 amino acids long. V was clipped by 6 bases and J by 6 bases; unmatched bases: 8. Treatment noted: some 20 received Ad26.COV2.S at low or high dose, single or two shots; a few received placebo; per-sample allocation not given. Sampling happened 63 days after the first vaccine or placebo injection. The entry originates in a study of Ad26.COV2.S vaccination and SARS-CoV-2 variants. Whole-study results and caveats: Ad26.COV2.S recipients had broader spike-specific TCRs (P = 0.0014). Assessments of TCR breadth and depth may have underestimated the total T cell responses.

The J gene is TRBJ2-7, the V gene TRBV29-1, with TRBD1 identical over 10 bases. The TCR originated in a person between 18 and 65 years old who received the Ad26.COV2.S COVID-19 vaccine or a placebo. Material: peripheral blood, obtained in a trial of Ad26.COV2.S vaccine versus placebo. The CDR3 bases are TGCAGCGTCCTGGGACAGGGGATCGGCGAGCAGTACGTC. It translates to CSVLGQGIGEQYV.